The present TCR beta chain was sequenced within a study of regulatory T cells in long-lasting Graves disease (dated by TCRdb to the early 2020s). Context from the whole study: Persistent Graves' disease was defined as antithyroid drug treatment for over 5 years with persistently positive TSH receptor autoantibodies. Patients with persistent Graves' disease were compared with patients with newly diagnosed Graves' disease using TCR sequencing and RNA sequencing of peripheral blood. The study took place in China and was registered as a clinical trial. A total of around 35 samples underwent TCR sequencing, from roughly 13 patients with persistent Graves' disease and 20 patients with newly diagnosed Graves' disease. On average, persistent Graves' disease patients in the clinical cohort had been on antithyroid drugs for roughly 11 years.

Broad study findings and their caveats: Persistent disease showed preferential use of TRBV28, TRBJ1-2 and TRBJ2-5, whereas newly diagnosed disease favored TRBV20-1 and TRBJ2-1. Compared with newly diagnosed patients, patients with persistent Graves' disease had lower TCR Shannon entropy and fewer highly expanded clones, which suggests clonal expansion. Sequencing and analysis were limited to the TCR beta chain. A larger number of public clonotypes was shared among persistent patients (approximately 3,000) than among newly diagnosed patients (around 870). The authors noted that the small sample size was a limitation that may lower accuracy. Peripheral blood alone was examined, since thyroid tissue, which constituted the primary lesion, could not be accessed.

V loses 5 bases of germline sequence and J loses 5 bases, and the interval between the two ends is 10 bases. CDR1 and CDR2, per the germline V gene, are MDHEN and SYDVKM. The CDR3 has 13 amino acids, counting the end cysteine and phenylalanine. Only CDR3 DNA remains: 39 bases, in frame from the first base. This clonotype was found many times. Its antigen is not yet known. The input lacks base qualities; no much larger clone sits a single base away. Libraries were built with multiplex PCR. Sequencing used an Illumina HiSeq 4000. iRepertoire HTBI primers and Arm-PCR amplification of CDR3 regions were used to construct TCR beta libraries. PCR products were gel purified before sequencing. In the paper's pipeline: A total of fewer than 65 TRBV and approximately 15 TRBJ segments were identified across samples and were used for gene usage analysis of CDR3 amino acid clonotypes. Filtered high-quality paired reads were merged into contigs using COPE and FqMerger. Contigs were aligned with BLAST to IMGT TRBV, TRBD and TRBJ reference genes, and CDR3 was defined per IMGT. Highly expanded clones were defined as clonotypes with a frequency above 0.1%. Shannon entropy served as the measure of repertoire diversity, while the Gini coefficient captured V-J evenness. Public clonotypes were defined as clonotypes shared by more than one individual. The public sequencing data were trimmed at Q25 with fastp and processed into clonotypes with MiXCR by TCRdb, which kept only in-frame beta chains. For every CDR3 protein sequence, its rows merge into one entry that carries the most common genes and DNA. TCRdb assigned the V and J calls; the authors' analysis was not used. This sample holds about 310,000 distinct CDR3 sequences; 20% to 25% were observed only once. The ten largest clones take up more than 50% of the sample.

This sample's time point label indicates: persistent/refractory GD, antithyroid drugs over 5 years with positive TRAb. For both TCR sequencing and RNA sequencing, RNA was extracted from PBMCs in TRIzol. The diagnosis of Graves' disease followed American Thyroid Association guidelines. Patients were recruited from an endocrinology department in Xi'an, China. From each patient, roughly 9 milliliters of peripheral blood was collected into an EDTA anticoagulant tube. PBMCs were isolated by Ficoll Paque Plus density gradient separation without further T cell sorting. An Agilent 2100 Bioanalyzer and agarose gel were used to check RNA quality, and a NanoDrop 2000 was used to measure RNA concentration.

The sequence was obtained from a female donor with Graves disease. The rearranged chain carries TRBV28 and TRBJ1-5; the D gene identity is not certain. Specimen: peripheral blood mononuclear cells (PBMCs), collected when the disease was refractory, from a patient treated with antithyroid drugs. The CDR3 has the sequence CASSPQKDQPQHF. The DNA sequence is TGTGCCAGCAGTCCCCAGAAGGATCAGCCCCAGCATTTT.